The clone carrying this T cell receptor (beta chain) appeared once. The data belong to a study of blood T cell repertoires in COVID-19. CDR1 and CDR2 (germline): SGHDN, FVKESK. With 2 bases removed from V and 4 bases from J, the gap between germline ends came to 17 bases. This CDR3 spans 17 amino acids. The repertoire was sequenced with immunoSEQ multiplex PCR; TCRdb's copy has only in-frame clones and lacks some. The profile covers about 210,000 clones, with around four fifths appearing a single time and 8% to 11% taken by the ten largest. The V call is TRBV14, the J call TRBJ1-4; D is ambiguous. Sample: peripheral blood. This clonotype originated in a woman over 75 with COVID-19, enrolled during active disease. The DNA for the CDR3 is TGTGCCAGCAGCCAACTACCCGGGATTCCGCTTAATGAAAAACTGTTTTTT. This encodes CASSQLPGIPLNEKLFF.